The rows below give T cell receptor beta chains drawn from one sample of a study of blood T cell repertoires in COVID-19. The data were produced by immunoSEQ multiplex PCR, yet TCRdb's version contains in-frame clones alone and is incomplete. The sample lists tens of thousands of clones, 82% occurring once. The specimen sequenced was peripheral blood. The receptors derive from a woman older than 75 with acute or convalescent COVID-19. Each CDR3 is given with its conserved first and last residue. A D gene is named only where the DNA matches it firmly. The size of a clone is reported for some rows only, either as once, few or many, or as a class for expanded clones.

v_gene: TRBV3-1/TRBV3-2
d_gene: -
j_gene: TRBJ2-7
abundance: -
CDR3nt: TGTGCCAGCAGCCCGGGGGCCTACGAGCAGTACTTC
CDR3aa: CASSPGAYEQYF

v_gene: TRBV27
d_gene: TRBD1
j_gene: TRBJ1-1
abundance: -
CDR3nt: TGTGCCAGCAGTCCCAGACAGGGGGGAACCGTTTTCTTT
CDR3aa: CASSPRQGGTVFF

v_gene: TRBV4-1
d_gene: -
j_gene: TRBJ1-6
abundance: -
CDR3nt: TGCGCCAGCAGCCACGGGAATTCACCCCTCCACTTT
CDR3aa: CASSHGNSPLHF

v_gene: TRBV5-1
d_gene: -
j_gene: TRBJ1-6
abundance: once
CDR3nt: TGCGCCAGCAGCTTGGTCGGCGGCAACTCCTATAATTCACCCCTCCACTTT
CDR3aa: CASSLVGGNSYNSPLHF

v_gene: TRBV28
d_gene: TRBD1
j_gene: TRBJ1-1
abundance: -
CDR3nt: TGTGCCAGCAGTTCAGACAGGGTCTACACTGAAGCTTTCTTT
CDR3aa: CASSSDRVYTEAFF

v_gene: TRBV14
d_gene: -
j_gene: TRBJ2-4
abundance: -
CDR3nt: TGTGCCAGCAGCCACGGACTAGCCAAAAACATTCAGTACTTC
CDR3aa: CASSHGLAKNIQYF

v_gene: TRBV5-1
d_gene: TRBD1
j_gene: TRBJ1-1
abundance: -
CDR3nt: TGCGCCAGCAGCTCCCCGACAGGGGGGAACACTGAAGCTTTCTTT
CDR3aa: CASSSPTGGNTEAFF

v_gene: TRBV6-6
d_gene: TRBD2
j_gene: TRBJ2-7
abundance: -
CDR3nt: TGTGCCAGCAGTTACTCCGGCGGGGGGCCAACCTACGAGCAGTACTTC
CDR3aa: CASSYSGGGPTYEQYF

v_gene: TRBV27
d_gene: TRBD1
j_gene: TRBJ1-5
abundance: -
CDR3nt: TGTGCCAGCAGTCCCCGGACAGGGCGCGATCAGCCCCAGCATTTT
CDR3aa: CASSPRTGRDQPQHF

v_gene: TRBV4-2
d_gene: -
j_gene: TRBJ2-1
abundance: -
CDR3nt: TGTGCCAGCAGCCAAGGTAGTAGCGGTAGCTCCTACAATGAGCAGTTCTTC
CDR3aa: CASSQGSSGSSYNEQFF

v_gene: TRBV10-3
d_gene: TRBD1
j_gene: TRBJ1-2
abundance: once
CDR3nt: TGTGCCATCACGGGCCGACAGGGTGACTATGGCTACACCTTC
CDR3aa: CAITGRQGDYGYTF

v_gene: TRBV27
d_gene: -
j_gene: TRBJ2-3
abundance: once
CDR3nt: TGTGCCAGCAGTTTGGCGGCTGTCACAGATACGCAGTATTTT
CDR3aa: CASSLAAVTDTQYF

v_gene: TRBV7-3
d_gene: -
j_gene: TRBJ2-2
abundance: few
CDR3nt: TGTGCCAGCAGCACAAACCTAGGCACCGGGGAGCTGTTTTTT
CDR3aa: CASSTNLGTGELFF

v_gene: TRBV11-2
d_gene: TRBD2
j_gene: TRBJ2-3
abundance: -
CDR3nt: TGTGCCAGCAGCCCTAGCGGGAGGGGAGATACGCAGTATTTT
CDR3aa: CASSPSGRGDTQYF

v_gene: TRBV2
d_gene: -
j_gene: TRBJ1-3
abundance: -
CDR3nt: TGTGCCAGCAGACCGGCCTCCGGACTCAACTCTGGAAACACCATATATTTT
CDR3aa: CASRPASGLNSGNTIYF

v_gene: TRBV15
d_gene: TRBD1
j_gene: TRBJ2-2
abundance: once
CDR3nt: TGTGCCACCAGCAGAGGTAGACCCGGGACAGGGAACACCGGGGAGCTGTTTTTT
CDR3aa: CATSRGRPGTGNTGELFF

v_gene: TRBV2
d_gene: TRBD1
j_gene: TRBJ2-7
abundance: -
CDR3nt: TGTGCCAGCAGGCTGAGGGGGACAGGTCTCCCCTACGAGCAGTACTTC
CDR3aa: CASRLRGTGLPYEQYF

v_gene: TRBV6-5
d_gene: -
j_gene: TRBJ1-5
abundance: -
CDR3nt: TGTGCCAGCAGTATAGATAGCAATCAGCCCCAGCATTTT
CDR3aa: CASSIDSNQPQHF

v_gene: TRBV19
d_gene: TRBD1
j_gene: TRBJ1-5
abundance: -
CDR3nt: TGTGCCAGTAGTCCGGGACAGGCCCTTTACAATCAGCCCCAGCATTTT
CDR3aa: CASSPGQALYNQPQHF

v_gene: TRBV27
d_gene: -
j_gene: TRBJ2-7
abundance: -
CDR3nt: TGTGCCAGCGGAGTGGGCACTAGGGCCGACGAGCAGTACTTC
CDR3aa: CASGVGTRADEQYF

v_gene: TRBV25-1
d_gene: -
j_gene: TRBJ1-6
abundance: -
CDR3nt: TGTGCCAGCAGTGACCACAGGGTTTCGATTTCACCCCTCCACTTT
CDR3aa: CASSDHRVSISPLHF

v_gene: TRBV11-2
d_gene: -
j_gene: TRBJ2-7
abundance: -
CDR3nt: TGTGCCAGCAGCCTCACCGACAGTGCCTACGAGCAGTACTTC
CDR3aa: CASSLTDSAYEQYF

v_gene: TRBV18
d_gene: TRBD2
j_gene: TRBJ2-3
abundance: once
CDR3nt: TGTGCCAGCTCACCAACGCGGGGGGGAGCCGATACGCAGTATTTT
CDR3aa: CASSPTRGGADTQYF

v_gene: TRBV10-2
d_gene: -
j_gene: TRBJ2-3
abundance: -
CDR3nt: TGCGCCAGCAGCGGGAAGGGAGATACGCAGTATTTT
CDR3aa: CASSGKGDTQYF

v_gene: TRBV4-2
d_gene: -
j_gene: TRBJ2-2
abundance: -
CDR3nt: TGTGCCAGCAGCCATGACACCGGGACTCCCATGGGCACCGGGGAGCTGTTTTTT
CDR3aa: CASSHDTGTPMGTGELFF

v_gene: TRBV6-4
d_gene: -
j_gene: TRBJ1-1
abundance: -
CDR3nt: TGTGCCAGCAGTGCCATAGGGGGTGGGAACACTGAAGCTTTCTTT
CDR3aa: CASSAIGGGNTEAFF

v_gene: TRBV24-1
d_gene: -
j_gene: TRBJ2-1
abundance: -
CDR3nt: TGTGCCACCAGTGACGCGGGCGGGATAACGGGAAATGAGCAGTTCTTC
CDR3aa: CATSDAGGITGNEQFF

v_gene: TRBV7-2
d_gene: -
j_gene: TRBJ2-1
abundance: -
CDR3nt: TGTGCCAGCAGCTCCTCTCGAGGGTATGAGCAGTTCTTC
CDR3aa: CASSSSRGYEQFF

v_gene: TRBV5-4
d_gene: TRBD2
j_gene: TRBJ2-2
abundance: -
CDR3nt: TGTGCCAGCAGCCGTTGGGCTAGCGGGGGGACCGGGGAGCTGTTTTTT
CDR3aa: CASSRWASGGTGELFF

v_gene: TRBV9
d_gene: TRBD1
j_gene: TRBJ1-2
abundance: -
CDR3nt: TGTGCCAGCAGCGAGGGGACAGGTTATGGCTACACCTTC
CDR3aa: CASSEGTGYGYTF

v_gene: TRBV7-6
d_gene: -
j_gene: TRBJ1-1
abundance: -
CDR3nt: TGTGCCAGCAGCCGGGGTAAAAGGACTGAAGCTTTCTTT
CDR3aa: CASSRGKRTEAFF

v_gene: TRBV5-1
d_gene: TRBD2
j_gene: TRBJ2-5
abundance: -
CDR3nt: TGCGCCAGCAGCACCACTAGCGGGGGGGAGACCCAGTACTTC
CDR3aa: CASSTTSGGETQYF

v_gene: TRBV2
d_gene: TRBD2
j_gene: TRBJ2-5
abundance: -
CDR3nt: TGTGCCAGCAAAGTGAGCGGGGGGGGAGAGACCCAGTACTTC
CDR3aa: CASKVSGGGETQYF

v_gene: TRBV3-1/TRBV3-2
d_gene: -
j_gene: TRBJ1-4
abundance: -
CDR3nt: TGTGCCAGCAGCCTTACAGGTGCAACTAATGAAAAACTGTTTTTT
CDR3aa: CASSLTGATNEKLFF

v_gene: TRBV5-4
d_gene: TRBD2
j_gene: TRBJ2-1
abundance: -
CDR3nt: TGTGCCAGCAGCTCCTATAGCGGGAGAGACTTCAATGAGCAGTTCTTC
CDR3aa: CASSSYSGRDFNEQFF

v_gene: TRBV12-3/TRBV12-4
d_gene: TRBD1
j_gene: TRBJ1-3
abundance: -
CDR3nt: TGTGCCAGCAGTAGGACAGGGGAGAACACCATATATTTT
CDR3aa: CASSRTGENTIYF

v_gene: TRBV19
d_gene: -
j_gene: TRBJ2-1
abundance: few
CDR3nt: TGTGCCAGTAAGGCGAGGCCCTACAATGAGCAGTTCTTC
CDR3aa: CASKARPYNEQFF

v_gene: TRBV5-1
d_gene: TRBD1
j_gene: TRBJ2-6
abundance: -
CDR3nt: TGCGCCAGCAGAGGGGGCAACTCTGGGGCCAACGTCCTGACTTTC
CDR3aa: CASRGGNSGANVLTF

v_gene: TRBV7-6
d_gene: -
j_gene: TRBJ1-1
abundance: -
CDR3nt: TGTGCCAGCAGCTTAGGTACTACCAGGGCCAGGAACACTGAAGCTTTCTTT
CDR3aa: CASSLGTTRARNTEAFF

v_gene: TRBV9
d_gene: TRBD1
j_gene: TRBJ1-2
abundance: -
CDR3nt: TGTGCCAGCAGCGTCGGACAGGGGAACTATGGCTACACCTTC
CDR3aa: CASSVGQGNYGYTF

v_gene: TRBV11-2
d_gene: -
j_gene: TRBJ2-3
abundance: -
CDR3nt: TGTGCCAGCAGCTTAGGCACAGCTCAAACGCAGTATTTT
CDR3aa: CASSLGTAQTQYF

v_gene: TRBV6-5
d_gene: -
j_gene: TRBJ1-1
abundance: few
CDR3nt: TGTGCCAGCAGACAAACAGGAAACACTGAAGCTTTCTTT
CDR3aa: CASRQTGNTEAFF

v_gene: TRBV7-8
d_gene: -
j_gene: TRBJ2-3
abundance: -
CDR3nt: TGTGCCAGCAGCCCGCAGGATACGCAGTATTTT
CDR3aa: CASSPQDTQYF

v_gene: TRBV2
d_gene: -
j_gene: TRBJ1-1
abundance: -
CDR3nt: TGTGCCAGCAGTGAGGCGGGGGGAACTGAAGCTTTCTTT
CDR3aa: CASSEAGGTEAFF

v_gene: TRBV28
d_gene: TRBD2
j_gene: TRBJ2-1
abundance: once
CDR3nt: TGTGCCAGCAGTTTACCAAGCGGGGTTGAGCAGTTCTTC
CDR3aa: CASSLPSGVEQFF

v_gene: TRBV18
d_gene: -
j_gene: TRBJ1-2
abundance: -
CDR3nt: TGTGCCAGCTCGGCCGGGACACACAACTATGGCTACACCTTC
CDR3aa: CASSAGTHNYGYTF

v_gene: TRBV4-1
d_gene: -
j_gene: TRBJ1-1
abundance: -
CDR3nt: TGCGCCAGCAGCCAAGATCGGGCGGGTAGGACTGAAGCTTTCTTT
CDR3aa: CASSQDRAGRTEAFF